This passage covers 23 T cell receptor beta chains from one sample sequenced in a study of graft-versus-host responses after intestinal transplantation. Clones were read by immunoSEQ multiplex PCR, and TCRdb kept only the in-frame ones, dropping some. The sample gives fewer than 110,000 clones, 80% to 95% of which show up once; under 1.5% is in the top ten. Antigen specificity for these receptors is unknown. The material sequenced was unstimulated CD8+ T cells sorted from spleen or lymph node cells, taken before intestinal transplant. The receptors come from a human donor who received an intestinal transplant.

The chain combines TRBV11-3 with TRBJ2-1, with 8 bases that match TRBD2. CDR3 size: 16 residues. J lost 8 bases, V lost 5 bases, and 14 bases had no gene match. CDR1 is SGHNT, CDR2 YENEEA, per germline. The CDR3 loop reads CASSPRGTSGAYEQFF. The DNA of the CDR3 is TGTGCCAGCAGCCCCCGAGGGACTAGTGGGGCCTATGAGCAGTTCTTC.

This clone came up once. CDR3 sequence: CASSLAPGPYYGYTF. As DNA, the CDR3 is TGTGCCAGCAGCTTAGCCCCGGGGCCCTACTATGGCTACACCTTC. J is TRBJ1-2 and V is TRBV11-2, with a possible D match to TRBD1 (5 bases). This CDR3 is 15 amino acids long. The V end lost 1 base, the J end lost 3 bases, and 12 bases lay between the germline ends. Germline-derived CDR1 and CDR2 are SGHAT and FQNNGV.

The CDR3 DNA reads as TGTGCCAGCAGCTACCCGGGACAGGAAACCTACGAGCAGTACTTC. This encodes CASSYPGQETYEQYF. The chain combines TRBV11-3 with TRBJ2-7, with 8 bases lining up with TRBD1. V shed 4 bases, J shed 2 bases, and the junction held 7 bases outside the gene matches. The length of the CDR3 is 15 residues. Germline CDR1 and CDR2: SGHNT and YENEEA. Full variable domain (remainder filled in from reference TRBV11-3 and TRBJ2-7): EAGVVQSPRYKIIEKKQPVAFWCNPISGHNTLYWYLQNLGQGPELLIRYENEEAVDDSQLPKDRFSAERLKGVDSTLKIQPAELGDSAVYLCASSYPGQETYEQYFGPGTRLTVT.

The chain couples TRBV18 to TRBJ1-2; weak D call: TRBD1 (6 bases). The V gene's germline CDR1 is KGHSH and CDR2 LQKENI. V was trimmed by 5 bases and J by 5 bases, leaving 27 bases between them. CDR3 length equals 18 residues. In DNA form, the CDR3 reads TGTGCCAGCTCAGCCCAATTAGGGGGGGCGAACCGACCGTATGGCTACACCTTC. Its translation is CASSAQLGGANRPYGYTF.

The rearrangement links TRBV5-1 to TRBJ2-1, with D perhaps TRBD1 (5 bases). The CDR3 extends over 15 amino acids. Germline V lookup: CDR1 SGHRS, CDR2 YFSETQ. Trimming took off 0 bases at V and 7 bases at J, with 14 bases between the two ends. Here the CDR3 reads CASSLVAGMVNEQFF. For the CDR3, the DNA is TGCGCCAGCAGCTTGGTTGCAGGGATGGTAAATGAGCAGTTCTTC.

The V gene is TRBV29-1, the J gene TRBJ2-7; D is uncertain. The CDR3 runs 11 residues. Trimming shortened V by 3 bases and J by 7 bases, and 10 bases separated the two germline ends. Germline assignment: CDR1 SQVTM and CDR2 ANQGSEA. The DNA of the CDR3 is TGCAGCGTTGAGGTAGGGTCGGAGCAGTACTTC. Translating it yields CSVEVGSEQYF.

The chain links TRBV7-6 to TRBJ2-3; TRBD2 matches at 8 bases. The length of the CDR3 is 16 residues. Germline V lookup: CDR1 SGHVS, CDR2 FNYEAQ. J gave up 1 base and V 1 base, and 4 bases lay outside the gene matches. DNA for the CDR3: TGTGCCAGCAGCTTAGAGATTAGCGGGGGCACAGATACGCAGTATTTT. It translates to CASSLEISGGTDTQYF.

This clone has just a few counts. The rearrangement links TRBV12-5 to TRBJ2-5; 7 nucleotides align to TRBD1. Germline V gene lookup returns CDR1 LGHNT and CDR2 FRNRAP. This CDR3 spans 16 amino acids. The ends lost 5 bases at V and 5 bases at J; junction bases unmatched: 14. The DNA for the CDR3 is TGTGCTAGTGGTCCGTACGTCGGACCCAGGGGGGAGACCCAGTACTTC. This gives the protein CASGPYVGPRGETQYF.

V gene TRBV7-8 combines with J gene TRBJ2-2; no definite D call. V was clipped by 0 bases and J by 0 bases, with 17 bases between them. Germline-derived CDR1 and CDR2 are SGHVS and FQNEAQ. CDR3 length: 19 amino acids. The CDR3 DNA follows: TGTGCCAGCAGCTTAGCTCCAACACTTCACTACGCGAACACCGGGGAGCTGTTTTTT. It encodes CASSLAPTLHYANTGELFF.

The chain is built from TRBV29-1 and TRBJ2-7; 8 bases match TRBD1. V shed 4 bases and J 6 bases; nucleotides not matched to a gene: 11. The CDR3 is made up of 14 amino acids. Looked up from germline, CDR1 is SQVTM and CDR2 is ANQGSEA. The DNA of the CDR3 is TGCAGCGTTGCGATTGGTTCAGGGGGCGGCGAGCAGTACTTC. Translation gives CSVAIGSGGGEQYF.

The chain recombines TRBV19 with TRBJ1-1, with TRBD1 as a possible D gene (5 bases). V dropped 7 bases and J dropped 5 bases, with 20 bases sitting between them. The V gene's germline CDR1 is LNHDA and CDR2 SQIVND (reference sequence). This CDR3 is 15 amino acids long. DNA for the CDR3: TGTGCCAGTACCCTGCTCTCCGGGGGTCGTACTGAAGCTTTCTTT. This gives the protein CASTLLSGGRTEAFF.

The CDR3 sequence: CASSLEASAQETQYF. CDR3 sequence (DNA): TGTGCCAGCAGCTTAGAAGCGTCAGCCCAAGAGACCCAGTACTTC. J is TRBJ2-5 and V is TRBV11-2; D remains unclear. The germline CDR1 and CDR2 sequences are SGHAT and FQNNGV. Trimming left V 0 bases short and J 1 base short, with 9 bases between. This CDR3 region has 15 residues. Using reference TRBV11-2 and TRBJ2-5 for the parts outside the CDR3, the full variable domain is EAGVAQSPRYKIIEKRQSVAFWCNPISGHATLYWYQQILGQGPKLLIQFQNNGVVDDSQLPKDRFSAERLKGVDSTLKIQPAKLEDSAVYLCASSLEASAQETQYFGPGTRLLVL.

The chain employs TRBV14 and TRBJ2-7; 8 bases map to TRBD1. The CDR3 runs to 16 residues. Germline V lookup: CDR1 SGHDN, CDR2 FVKESK. J was trimmed by 5 bases and V by 0 bases; bases with no gene match: 9. This CDR3 reads CASSQDEGQGRDEQYF. The CDR3 DNA reads as TGTGCCAGCAGCCAAGATGAAGGACAGGGTAGGGACGAGCAGTACTTC.

The chain has TRBV4-1 and TRBJ1-4, with 10 bases matching TRBD1. Germline CDR1 and CDR2: MGHRA and YSYEKL. The V and J ends lost 6 bases and 0 bases, in that order; junction bases with no gene match: 10. This CDR3 is 18 amino acids long. The CDR3 DNA reads TGCGCCAGCAGGCATAGCCGGGACAGGGGATCAACTAATGAAAAACTGTTTTTT. It yields the protein CASRHSRDRGSTNEKLFF.

This clone occurred once. The V and J genes are TRBV9 and TRBJ2-2; D tentatively fits TRBD1 or TRBD2 (6 bases each). The V end lost 2 bases, the J end lost 5 bases, and 10 bases lay between the germline ends. Germline V gene sequence: CDR1 SGDLS, CDR2 YYNGEE. The CDR3 runs 14 residues. The CDR3 coding sequence is TGTGCCAGCAGCGTGGAAGGGGGGACCGGGGAGCTGTTTTTT. Its protein product is CASSVEGGTGELFF.

The chain is built from TRBV2 and TRBJ1-3; D may be TRBD1 (6 bases). The CDR3 has 12 amino acids. CDR1 is SNHLY and CDR2 is FYNNEI in the germline V gene. V was clipped by 7 bases and J by 4 bases, with 8 bases between them. Here the CDR3 reads CASKGTGNTIYF. In DNA form, the CDR3 reads TGTGCCAGCAAGGGGACAGGAAACACCATATATTTT.

The J gene is TRBJ1-1, the V gene TRBV2; unclear D gene. V was pared by 6 bases and J by 5 bases, with 10 bases between. This CDR3 has 12 amino acids. Per the germline V gene, CDR1 is SNHLY and CDR2 is FYNNEI. CDR3 sequence reads: CASSPAGTEAFF. The CDR3 DNA follows: TGTGCCAGCAGCCCAGCCGGAACTGAAGCTTTCTTT. The full variable domain, its missing parts supplied by reference TRBV2 and TRBJ1-1, is EPEVTQTPSHQVTQMGQEVILRCVPISNHLYFYWYRQILGQKVEFLVSFYNNEISEKSEIFDDQFSVERPDGSNFTLKIRSTKLEDSAMYFCASSPAGTEAFFGQGTRLTVV.

The chain joins TRBV11-2 to TRBJ1-2; 7 bases are a match to TRBD1. Germline CDR1 is SGHAT and CDR2 is FQNNGV. The CDR3 contains 13 residues. The junction had 5 bases not matched to a gene; V was cut back by 4 bases and J by 6 bases. The CDR3 DNA reads as TGTGCCAGCAGCTATACAGGGGCCCATGGCTACACCTTC. This codes for CASSYTGAHGYTF.

V gene TRBV11-3 combines with J gene TRBJ2-5; TRBD2 aligns across 11 bases. Germline V gene sequence: CDR1 SGHNT, CDR2 YENEEA. This CDR3 has 16 amino acids. V trimming: 5 bases; J trimming: 5 bases; junction bases outside the gene matches: 10. In DNA form, the CDR3 reads TGTGCCAGCAGCGCCCGTAGCGGGGGGGCGGAGGAGACCCAGTACTTC. This translates into CASSARSGGAEETQYF.

The chain joins TRBV10-3 to TRBJ2-2, with TRBD1 matching over 10 bases. With 3 bases clipped from V and 7 bases from J, the junction kept 5 bases outside the gene matches. There are 15 residues in the CDR3. Germline values: CDR1 ENHRY, CDR2 SYGVKD. In DNA, the CDR3 is TGTGCCATCAGTGACGGGACAGGGGCAGGCGGGGAGCTGTTTTTT. Translating gives CAISDGTGAGGELFF.

The chain is built from TRBV27 and TRBJ2-1; unclear D gene. The CDR3 spans 11 residues. V lost 4 bases to trimming and J lost 8 bases, with 6 bases between them. The germline gives CDR1 MNHEY, CDR2 SMNVEV (reference sequence). DNA for the CDR3: TGTGCCAGCAGTTCTGGCGATGAGCAGTTCTTC. Protein sequence: CASSSGDEQFF.

This clone was picked up one time. The genes are TRBV7-9 and TRBJ2-3, with 12 bases identical to TRBD2. Unmatched junction bases numbered 4, after V lost 3 bases and J lost 0 bases. The CDR3 is made up of 17 amino acids. Germline assignment: CDR1 SEHNR and CDR2 FQNEAQ (reference sequence). The CDR3 reads CASSFRTSGASTDTQYF. CDR3 coding DNA: TGTGCCAGCAGCTTTAGGACTAGCGGGGCGAGCACAGATACGCAGTATTTT.

The chain uses TRBV6-5 and TRBJ2-7; possibly TRBD1 or TRBD2 for D (5 bases each). V gave up 0 bases and J gave up 3 bases, with 12 bases separating them. The CDR3 length is 15 residues. Looked up from germline, CDR1 is MNHEY and CDR2 is SVGAGI. The CDR3 sequence: CASSYSRDPVYEQYF. For the CDR3, the DNA is TGTGCCAGCAGTTACTCTCGGGACCCCGTCTACGAGCAGTACTTC.